The entry that follows covers one T cell receptor beta chain sequence. This clonotype has only a few counts. The antigen it binds to is not known. One base away there is no much larger clone; base qualities are not given. This record belongs to a study of identical twins (dated by TCRdb to the mid-2010s). Looking at the study overall: To test whether fetal clonotypes persist, this study deep-sequenced TCR alpha and beta repertoires from monozygotic twins, from unrelated adults of various ages, and from cord blood. To rule out contamination, the twin experiments were replicated at different times with different library preparation protocols.

Library preparation was by 5' RACE. Sequencing took place on an Illumina HiSeq 2000. A universal primer binding site was introduced by template switching, and a unique molecular identifier was present in the final cDNA, enabling accurate counting of TCR cDNA molecules. Specific primers in the conserved constant-segment region were used to synthesize first-strand cDNA for TCR alpha and beta chains. Each cDNA library was double barcoded, with a SMART-Mk sample barcode plus Illumina barcodes, to control for contamination. TruSeq adapter sequences along with Illumina sample barcodes were introduced in two successive PCR steps. TCR alpha and beta cDNA libraries were sequenced on the Illumina HiSeq platform with custom primers. As for the authors' bioinformatics: Unique molecular identifiers were extracted from raw reads with MiGEC, and CDR3 positions were determined with MiXCR. For each individual, recombination models were inferred using an EM algorithm with the repgenHMM and IGoR tools. Shared clonotype analysis was performed with the tcR package in R, normalizing sharing by the product of cloneset sizes. To study raw recombination free of thymic and clonal selection effects, out-of-frame nonproductive sequences were analyzed. TCRdb's own reprocessing of the public reads used fastp at Q25 and MiXCR and kept productive beta chains. Rows are combined by CDR3 protein, so each entry shows the most common genes and DNA. TCRdb's processing, not the study's, gives the V and J calls here. The sample data list 650,000 to 750,000 distinct CDR3 sequences, and 21% of these were observed just once. 4% to 4.5% of the sample is in the top ten clones.

All donors were healthy Caucasians. The twin cohort comprised three pairs of female monozygotic twins, all aged roughly 18 to 29 years. Peripheral blood mononuclear cells were used as the source from which RNA for TCR libraries was isolated. The full study reports these points: Zero-insertion analyses could be partly confounded by invariant T cells such as MAIT and iNKT, though diverse VJ usage argued against such confounding for most clonotypes. Fewer insertions were carried by abundant cord blood beta clonotypes, a similar but weaker trend appeared in young adult naive repertoires, and no such trend appeared in memory repertoires. In monozygotic twins, recombination models systematically underestimated out-of-frame TCR alpha sharing, but the models matched the sharing seen between unrelated individuals. Because the same donors could not be followed over many years, the conclusions depended on cross-sectional statistical analysis. Compared with coincidental sharing between unrelated individuals, an excess of low generation-probability sequences was observed among out-of-frame TCR alpha sequences shared between twins. In beta out-of-frame sequences, excess twin sharing was weaker, because having fewer shared sequences lowered the signal-to-noise ratio.

Trimming leaves V shorter by 6 bases and J shorter by 6 bases, with the junction holding 6 bases beyond the gene matches. In the germline V gene, CDR1 corresponds to MNHNS and CDR2 to SASEGT. The CDR3 contains 14 residues, cysteine and phenylalanine counted. CDR3 DNA only is kept here, 42 bases in frame from base 1. The data were also submitted as part of a second study, on T cells expressing NK-cell markers. As that second paper reports: About 8 donors provided sorted CD3+CD56+NKG2C+, CD3+CD56+NKG2C- and CD3+CD56-NKG2C+ T-cell subsets, whose TCR beta-chain repertoires were profiled. Seven of the eight sequenced donors were HCMV-seropositive and one was HCMV-seronegative. To restrict sorting to alphabetaTCR-expressing T cells, an anti-gammadeltaTCR antibody was added in several experiments. In roughly 6 donors, the dominant CD3+CD56+NKG2C+ clonotypes ranked among the top 10 CD8+ clonotypes, making up roughly 1.0-8% of CD8+ T cells. Those dominant clonotypes were again the most abundant among CD3+CD56-NKG2C+ cells in a few donors, at about 28.3-65%. Whether the expanded NKG2C-expressing T cell clones were specific for HCMV antigens was left unclear. The eight sequenced donors were randomly selected healthy volunteers, three men and five women. To determine HCMV serostatus, a commercial ELISA kit was used to detect HCMV-specific IgG in serum. For about six donors, bulk peripheral blood T-cell repertoires were also sequenced from unsorted PBMC. MIGEC handled demultiplexing of the reads and grouping by UMI, while MiTCR was used to assemble and quantify clonotypes. Only TCR cDNA sequences supported by at least two reads were kept to exclude erroneous sequences. The tcR package was used for downstream repertoire analysis, and clonotypes were matched between fractions using CDR3 nucleotide sequence together with V segment. VDJmatch was used to annotate antigen specificity against VDJdb, with one amino acid substitution allowed in CDR3.

The receptor's source is a woman between 18 and 29 years old in good health. The sample comprised PBMCs. The chain joins TRBV6-1 to TRBJ1-2, and 11 junctional nucleotides match TRBD1. DNA sequence: TGTGCCAGCAGGCAGACGGACAGGGGGCATGGCTACACCTTC. This encodes CASRQTDRGHGYTF.